This T cell receptor (beta chain) was sequenced for a study of shared clonotypes between healthy human individuals. About the research overall: The donor pool was made up of two women and three men aged 18 to 49.

From germline, CDR1 is DFQATT and CDR2 SNEGSKA (reference sequence). The CDR3 spans 10 residues. V gave up 7 bases and J gave up 3 bases, with 6 bases separating them. Study-level points and caveats: Specimens sampled were limited to blood, with tissue repertoires likely differing.

Sequencing was at deep level. TCRdb's table, derived via immunoSEQ multiplex PCR, lists solely in-frame clones and lacks some. In the table there are around 2.5 million clones, roughly 93% of which are singletons. As for this clone: Its antigen remains unknown.

The sequence came from a man between 18 and 35 years old in good health. Some clones in this sample may be carry-over from other donors' samples. The J gene is TRBJ2-5, the V gene TRBV20-1; no clear D. The sequencing input was naive CD4+ T cells from PBMCs. The subset denotes: CD45RA+ positively selected. The DNA of the CDR3 is TGCAGTGTAGTAAAAGAGACCCAGTACTTC. Protein sequence: CSVVKETQYF.